This T cell receptor beta chain was observed in a study of T cells after yellow fever vaccination. The wider study: Low-cell-number fractions underwent preparation using SMART-Seq v4 Ultra Low Input. Study results and caveats: Post-booster repertoires again held most primary-vaccination clones (about 96% CD4, 88% CD8).

The germline gives CDR1 DFQATT, CDR2 SNEGSKA (reference sequence). V was cut by 3 bases and J by 2 bases, with 8 bases left in between. CDR3 size: 13 residues. A word on this clonotype: Its antigen is not identified.

TCRdb re-derived calls from the 5' RACE reads in MiXCR, one entry per CDR3 protein. The sample holds 500,000 to 650,000 distinct CDR3 sequences, approximately 13% seen once. Sequences were derived from PBMCs, sampled on the day of the yellow fever booster vaccination. This clonotype originated in a man aged 30-40 years who received the YFV17D yellow fever vaccine. The rearrangement uses TRBV20-1 and TRBJ2-4; D call uncertain. The CDR3 sequence is CSASPNPKNIQYF. The CDR3 bases are TGCAGTGCTAGCCCAAACCCCAAAAACATTCAGTACTTC.